This T cell receptor beta chain was retrieved from a study of blood T cell repertoires in COVID-19. In the original processing: Nucleated cell counts were estimated from reference gene primer amplification. Method: immunoSEQ multiplex PCR; TCRdb's copy keeps in-frame clones and lacks some. The V and J calls and clone size come from that table; D and trimming were worked out from the DNA. Among 200,000 or so clones listed, around 82% were seen once. Per germline, CDR1 MGHRA and CDR2 YSYEKL. The CDR3 has 17 amino acids. The trim removed 0 bases at V and 2 bases at J, leaving 4 bases unmatched. Sequencing was done on a sample of PBMCs or T cells enriched from blood (not recorded which). The TCR was taken from a man in his forties or fifties who had recovered from COVID-19. The rearrangement uses TRBV4-1 and TRBJ2-1; 10 bases map to TRBD2. DNA for the CDR3: TGCGCCAGCAGCCAAGAGGCACTAGCGGGGCCCTACAATGAGCAGTTCTTC. Its protein product is CASSQEALAGPYNEQFF.